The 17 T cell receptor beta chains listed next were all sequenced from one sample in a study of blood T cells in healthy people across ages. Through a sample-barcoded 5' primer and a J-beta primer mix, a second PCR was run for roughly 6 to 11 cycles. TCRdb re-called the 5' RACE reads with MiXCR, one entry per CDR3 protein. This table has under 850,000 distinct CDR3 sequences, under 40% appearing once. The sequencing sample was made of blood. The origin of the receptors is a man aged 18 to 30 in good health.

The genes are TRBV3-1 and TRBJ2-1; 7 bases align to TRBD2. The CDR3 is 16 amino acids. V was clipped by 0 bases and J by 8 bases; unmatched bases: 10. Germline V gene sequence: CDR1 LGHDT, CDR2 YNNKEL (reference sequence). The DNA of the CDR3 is TGTGCCAGCAGCCAAGATTATGGACTAGAGGTCTATGAGCAGTTCTTC. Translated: CASSQDYGLEVYEQFF.

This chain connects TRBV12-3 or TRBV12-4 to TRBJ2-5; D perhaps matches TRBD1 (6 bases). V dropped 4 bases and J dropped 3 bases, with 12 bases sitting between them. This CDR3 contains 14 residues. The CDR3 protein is CASSYRDGEETQYF. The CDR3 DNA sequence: TGTGCCAGCAGTTACAGGGACGGTGAAGAGACCCAGTACTTC.

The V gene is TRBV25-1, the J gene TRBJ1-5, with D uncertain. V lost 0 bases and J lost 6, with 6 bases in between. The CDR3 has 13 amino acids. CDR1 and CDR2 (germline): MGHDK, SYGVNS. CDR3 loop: CASSEYRGQPQHF. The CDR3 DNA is TGTGCCAGCAGTGAATACCGAGGTCAGCCCCAGCATTTT.

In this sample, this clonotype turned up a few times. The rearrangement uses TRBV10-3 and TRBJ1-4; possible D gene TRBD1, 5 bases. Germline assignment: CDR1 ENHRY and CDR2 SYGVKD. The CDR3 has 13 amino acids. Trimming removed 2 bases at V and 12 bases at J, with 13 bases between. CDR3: CAISEERGAELFF. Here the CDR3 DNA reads TGTGCCATCAGTGAGGAGCGGGGCGCGGAACTGTTTTTT.

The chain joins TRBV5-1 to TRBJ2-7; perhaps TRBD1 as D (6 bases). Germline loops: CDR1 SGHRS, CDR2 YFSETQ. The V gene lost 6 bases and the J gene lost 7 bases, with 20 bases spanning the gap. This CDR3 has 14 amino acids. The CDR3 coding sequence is TGCGCCAGCACTGGGGGCAGGGGCTACAATGAGCAGTACTTC. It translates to CASTGGRGYNEQYF.

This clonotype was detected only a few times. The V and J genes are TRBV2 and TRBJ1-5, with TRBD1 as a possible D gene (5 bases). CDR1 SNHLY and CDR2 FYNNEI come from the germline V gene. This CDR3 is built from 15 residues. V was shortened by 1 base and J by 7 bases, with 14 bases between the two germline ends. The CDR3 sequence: CASSEGTGDGQPQHF. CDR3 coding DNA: TGTGCCAGCAGTGAAGGGACGGGGGACGGCCAGCCCCAGCATTTT. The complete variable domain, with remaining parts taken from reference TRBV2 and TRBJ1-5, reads EPEVTQTPSHQVTQMGQEVILRCVPISNHLYFYWYRQILGQKVEFLVSFYNNEISEKSEIFDDQFSVERPDGSNFTLKIRSTKLEDSAMYFCASSEGTGDGQPQHFGDGTRLSIL.

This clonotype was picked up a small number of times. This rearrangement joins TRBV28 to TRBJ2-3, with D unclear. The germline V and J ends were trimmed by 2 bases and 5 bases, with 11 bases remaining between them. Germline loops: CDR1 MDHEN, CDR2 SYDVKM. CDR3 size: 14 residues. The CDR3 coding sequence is TGTGCCAGCAGTTTAGGCCGCCCGGGAGATACGCAGTATTTT. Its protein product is CASSLGRPGDTQYF.

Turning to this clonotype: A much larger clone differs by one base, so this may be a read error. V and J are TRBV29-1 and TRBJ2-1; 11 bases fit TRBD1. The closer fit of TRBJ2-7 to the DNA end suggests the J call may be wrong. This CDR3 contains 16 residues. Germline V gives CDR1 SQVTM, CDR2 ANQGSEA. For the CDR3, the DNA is TGCAGCGTTGCCCGAACGGACAGGGGGCCGCAGGGTGAGCAGTACTTC. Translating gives CSVARTDRGPQGEQYF.

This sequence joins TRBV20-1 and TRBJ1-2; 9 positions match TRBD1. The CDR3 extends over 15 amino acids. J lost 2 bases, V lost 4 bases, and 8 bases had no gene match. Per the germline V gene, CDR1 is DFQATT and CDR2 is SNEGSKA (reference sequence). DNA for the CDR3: TGCAGTGCTATTGATACAGGGGGCGCAAACTATGGCTACACCTTC. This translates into CSAIDTGGANYGYTF.

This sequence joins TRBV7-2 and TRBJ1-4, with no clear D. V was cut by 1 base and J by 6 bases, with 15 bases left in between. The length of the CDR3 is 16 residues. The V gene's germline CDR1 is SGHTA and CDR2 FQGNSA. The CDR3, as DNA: TGTGCCAGCAGCTTAGAGGAGGCCGGAGAAGATGAAAAACTGTTTTTT. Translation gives CASSLEEAGEDEKLFF.

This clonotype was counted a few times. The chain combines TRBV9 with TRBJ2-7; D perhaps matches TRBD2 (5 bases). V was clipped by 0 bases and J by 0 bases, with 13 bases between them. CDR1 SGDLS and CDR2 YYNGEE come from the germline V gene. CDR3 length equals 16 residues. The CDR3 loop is CASSVGGSAVSYEQYF. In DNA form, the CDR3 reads TGTGCCAGCAGCGTAGGGGGTAGCGCCGTCTCCTACGAGCAGTACTTC.

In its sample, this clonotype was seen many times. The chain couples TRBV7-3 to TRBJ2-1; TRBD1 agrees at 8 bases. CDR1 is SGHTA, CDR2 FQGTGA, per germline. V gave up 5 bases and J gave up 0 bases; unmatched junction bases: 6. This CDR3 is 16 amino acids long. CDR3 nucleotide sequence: TGTGCCAGCAGCCCAAGGACAGGGAGCTCCTACAATGAGCAGTTCTTC. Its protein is CASSPRTGSSYNEQFF.

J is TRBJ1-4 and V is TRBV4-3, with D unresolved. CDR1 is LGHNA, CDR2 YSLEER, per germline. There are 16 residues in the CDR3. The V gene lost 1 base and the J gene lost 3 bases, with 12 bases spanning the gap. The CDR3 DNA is TGCGCCAGCAGCCAAGGTCGTGGAGGTGCTAATGAAAAACTGTTTTTT. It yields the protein CASSQGRGGANEKLFF.

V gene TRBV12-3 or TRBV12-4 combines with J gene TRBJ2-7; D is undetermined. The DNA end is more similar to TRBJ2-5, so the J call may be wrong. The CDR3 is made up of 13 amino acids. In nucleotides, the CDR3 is TGTGCCAGTAGGGAATCGTTGAGGGAGACCCAGTACTTC. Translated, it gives CASRESLRETQYF.

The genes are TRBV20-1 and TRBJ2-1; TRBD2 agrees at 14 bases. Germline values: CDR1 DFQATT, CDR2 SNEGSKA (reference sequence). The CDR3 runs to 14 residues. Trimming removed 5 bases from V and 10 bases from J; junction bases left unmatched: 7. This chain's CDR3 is CSAPGLAGGGEQFF. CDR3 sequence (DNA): TGCAGTGCTCCCGGACTAGCGGGGGGCGGGGAGCAGTTCTTC.

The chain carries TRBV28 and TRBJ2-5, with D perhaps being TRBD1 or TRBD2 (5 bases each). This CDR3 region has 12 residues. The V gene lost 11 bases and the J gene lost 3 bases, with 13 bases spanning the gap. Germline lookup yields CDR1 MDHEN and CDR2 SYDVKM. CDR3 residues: CAATGREETQYF. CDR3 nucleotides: TGTGCCGCGACGGGACGGGAAGAGACCCAGTACTTC.

The CDR3 protein is CASSLDPGAGGNQPQHF. The CDR3 nucleotides read TGTGCCAGCAGTTTGGACCCTGGGGCAGGCGGCAATCAGCCCCAGCATTTT. J is TRBJ1-5 and V is TRBV12-3 or TRBV12-4; TRBD1 might be the D (5 bases). The V and J ends lost 3 bases and 2 bases respectively, with 17 bases between them. The CDR3 runs 17 residues.